A selection of T cell receptor beta chains follows, all from one sample in a study of T cell responses to AZD1222 COVID-19 vaccine. TCRdb's copy holds only in-frame clones and misses some; the assay was immunoSEQ multiplex PCR. The sample lists more than 150,000 clones, 70% to 90% seen once, with about 6% in the top ten. Material: peripheral blood, obtained on day 0 of AZD1222 vaccination. The receptors shown here come from an adult in good health. The CDR3 runs from the conserved cysteine through the conserved F or W. A D gene is named only where the DNA matches it firmly. Size tells how often a clone was seen (once, few, many) or the class of an expanded clone, and some rows leave it out.

j_call: TRBJ2-1; v_call: TRBV30; d_call: TRBD1; clone_size: -; cdr3_aa: CASTGGNSYNEQFF; cdr3_nt: TGTGCCTCCACAGGGGGCAACTCCTACAATGAGCAGTTCTTC
j_call: TRBJ2-3; v_call: TRBV6-5; d_call: -; clone_size: -; cdr3_aa: CASSYGGGQSTDTQYF; cdr3_nt: TGTGCCAGCAGTTACGGGGGGGGCCAAAGCACAGATACGCAGTATTTT
j_call: TRBJ1-5; v_call: TRBV12-3/TRBV12-4; d_call: -; clone_size: -; cdr3_aa: CASSSQGNQPQHF; cdr3_nt: TGTGCCAGCAGTTCCCAGGGCAATCAGCCCCAGCATTTT
j_call: TRBJ1-5; v_call: TRBV18; d_call: TRBD1; clone_size: -; cdr3_aa: CASSPSTGWSNQPQHF; cdr3_nt: TGTGCCAGCTCACCATCGACAGGGTGGAGCAATCAGCCCCAGCATTTT
j_call: TRBJ2-7; v_call: TRBV28; d_call: -; clone_size: -; cdr3_aa: CASKRLTPLGEQYF; cdr3_nt: TGTGCCAGCAAGAGGCTAACCCCCCTGGGGGAGCAGTACTTC
j_call: TRBJ1-2; v_call: TRBV10-3; d_call: -; clone_size: -; cdr3_aa: CAISADRNSYGYTF; cdr3_nt: TGTGCCATCAGCGCCGATCGGAACAGCTATGGCTACACCTTC
j_call: TRBJ2-3; v_call: TRBV19; d_call: -; clone_size: -; cdr3_aa: CATRLMKSTDTQYF; cdr3_nt: TGTGCCACCAGACTGATGAAAAGCACAGATACGCAGTATTTT
j_call: TRBJ2-2; v_call: TRBV28; d_call: -; clone_size: once; cdr3_aa: CASSPMSGVSGELFF; cdr3_nt: TGTGCCAGCAGCCCCATGTCCGGTGTGTCCGGGGAGCTGTTTTTT
j_call: TRBJ2-4; v_call: TRBV10-3; d_call: TRBD1; clone_size: once; cdr3_aa: CAIREQGAKNIQYF; cdr3_nt: TGTGCCATCAGGGAACAGGGGGCCAAAAACATTCAGTACTTC
j_call: TRBJ1-2; v_call: TRBV30; d_call: -; clone_size: -; cdr3_aa: CAWIRGSGYGYTF; cdr3_nt: TGTGCCTGGATTAGGGGCAGCGGGTATGGCTACACCTTC
j_call: TRBJ1-5; v_call: TRBV2; d_call: TRBD1; clone_size: -; cdr3_aa: CASSWDRGNQPQHF; cdr3_nt: TGTGCCAGCAGTTGGGACAGGGGGAATCAGCCCCAGCATTTT
j_call: TRBJ1-1; v_call: TRBV7-2; d_call: -; clone_size: -; cdr3_aa: CASSLGKRGLANTEAFF; cdr3_nt: TGTGCCAGCAGCTTGGGGAAAAGAGGCCTAGCGAACACTGAAGCTTTCTTT
j_call: TRBJ2-2; v_call: TRBV9; d_call: TRBD1; clone_size: -; cdr3_aa: CASSVAFTGGTGELFF; cdr3_nt: TGTGCCAGCAGCGTAGCTTTTACAGGGGGGACCGGGGAGCTGTTTTTT
j_call: TRBJ2-1; v_call: TRBV28; d_call: -; clone_size: -; cdr3_aa: CASSLLYNEQFF; cdr3_nt: TGTGCCAGCAGTTTACTTTACAATGAGCAGTTCTTC
j_call: TRBJ1-5; v_call: TRBV28; d_call: -; clone_size: -; cdr3_aa: CASSLMSPGEPQHF; cdr3_nt: TGTGCCAGCAGTTTAATGTCCCCAGGTGAGCCCCAGCATTTT
j_call: TRBJ1-6; v_call: TRBV27; d_call: -; clone_size: -; cdr3_aa: CASSPEAGFSHNSPLHF; cdr3_nt: TGTGCCAGCAGTCCGGAAGCAGGGTTTTCTCATAATTCACCCCTCCACTTT
j_call: TRBJ1-2; v_call: TRBV25-1; d_call: -; clone_size: -; cdr3_aa: CASSEGANYGYTF; cdr3_nt: TGTGCCAGCAGTGAAGGTGCCAACTATGGCTACACCTTC
j_call: TRBJ1-1; v_call: TRBV19; d_call: TRBD1; clone_size: -; cdr3_aa: CASRDDRGKTEAFF; cdr3_nt: TGTGCCAGTAGGGACGACAGGGGGAAAACTGAAGCTTTCTTT
j_call: TRBJ1-1; v_call: TRBV4-3; d_call: TRBD1; clone_size: -; cdr3_aa: CASSQEMQGAEAFF; cdr3_nt: TGCGCCAGCAGCCAAGAGATGCAGGGGGCTGAAGCTTTCTTT
j_call: TRBJ2-7; v_call: TRBV27; d_call: TRBD1; clone_size: -; cdr3_aa: CASSLSKSPVGTGTYEQYF; cdr3_nt: TGTGCCAGCAGTTTATCGAAGTCGCCGGTGGGGACAGGGACCTACGAGCAGTACTTC
j_call: TRBJ1-1; v_call: TRBV6-5; d_call: -; clone_size: -; cdr3_aa: CASSYSWSEEAFF; cdr3_nt: TGTGCCAGCAGTTACTCTTGGTCAGAGGAAGCTTTCTTT
j_call: TRBJ1-5; v_call: TRBV28; d_call: -; clone_size: -; cdr3_aa: CASLKGGTPQHF; cdr3_nt: TGTGCCAGCTTGAAGGGGGGGACTCCCCAGCATTTT
j_call: TRBJ1-4; v_call: TRBV10-3; d_call: -; clone_size: once; cdr3_aa: CAISGSASNEKLFF; cdr3_nt: TGTGCCATCAGCGGGTCAGCTTCTAATGAAAAACTGTTTTTT
j_call: TRBJ1-2; v_call: TRBV27; d_call: -; clone_size: -; cdr3_aa: CASSFSGALLYGYTF; cdr3_nt: TGTGCCAGCAGTTTTAGTGGGGCCCTCCTCTATGGCTACACCTTC
j_call: TRBJ1-4; v_call: TRBV7-9; d_call: -; clone_size: -; cdr3_aa: CASSLAGMVGEKLFF; cdr3_nt: TGTGCCAGCAGCTTAGCAGGGATGGTCGGTGAAAAACTGTTTTTT
j_call: TRBJ2-1; v_call: TRBV30; d_call: TRBD2; clone_size: -; cdr3_aa: CAWRTSGDYNEQFF; cdr3_nt: TGTGCCTGGCGGACTAGCGGTGATTACAATGAGCAGTTCTTC
j_call: TRBJ1-6; v_call: TRBV2; d_call: -; clone_size: -; cdr3_aa: CASSGSGGVNSPLHF; cdr3_nt: TGTGCCAGCAGTGGCAGCGGAGGGGTGAATTCACCCCTCCACTTT
j_call: TRBJ2-7; v_call: TRBV18; d_call: TRBD2; clone_size: -; cdr3_aa: CASSPGPGVASGYSYEQYF; cdr3_nt: TGTGCCAGCTCACCAGGTCCAGGCGTTGCTAGCGGATACTCCTACGAGCAGTACTTC
j_call: TRBJ1-3; v_call: TRBV19; d_call: TRBD1; clone_size: once; cdr3_aa: CASFYGTAGNTIYF; cdr3_nt: TGTGCCAGTTTCTACGGGACAGCTGGAAACACCATATATTTT